Sequencing of this T cell receptor beta chain was carried out in a study of T cell repertoires in cytomegalovirus infection. On the study more broadly: Epitope selection comprised recently identified HLA-C-restricted CMV epitopes and well-studied HLA-B-restricted CMV epitopes. Indicated by public TCR beta signatures were CMV infection and matching HLA type.

The V and J ends lost 6 bases and 5 bases, in that order; junction bases with no gene match: 7. The CDR3 has 15 residues. Germline loops: CDR1 MNHEY, CDR2 SVGEGT. Each CDR3 protein is one row after TCRdb ran MiXCR on the reads. The data show approximately 1,000,000 distinct CDR3 sequences, with around 30% seen just once and about an eighth held by the top ten. Only a few counts were recorded for this clonotype. The antigen remains undetermined. Broader study findings: Dominating the ex vivo response were TCR beta clonotypes that were CMV-specific and HLA-C-restricted. Frequencies of public TCR beta families were cumulated, and this identified carriers of CMV plus the relevant HLA.

Source: cultured CD8+ T cells from PBMCs, taken from culture after CMV antigen stimulation. The rearrangement uses TRBV6-2 or TRBV6-3 and TRBJ2-1; 10 bases map to TRBD2. The sequence derives from a human donor in good health (CMV status not recorded). Some clones in this sample may be carry-over from other donors' samples. DNA of the CDR3: TGTGCCAGCAGCGCTCTAGCGGGGGTTCACAATGAGCAGTTCTTC. This encodes CASSALAGVHNEQFF.